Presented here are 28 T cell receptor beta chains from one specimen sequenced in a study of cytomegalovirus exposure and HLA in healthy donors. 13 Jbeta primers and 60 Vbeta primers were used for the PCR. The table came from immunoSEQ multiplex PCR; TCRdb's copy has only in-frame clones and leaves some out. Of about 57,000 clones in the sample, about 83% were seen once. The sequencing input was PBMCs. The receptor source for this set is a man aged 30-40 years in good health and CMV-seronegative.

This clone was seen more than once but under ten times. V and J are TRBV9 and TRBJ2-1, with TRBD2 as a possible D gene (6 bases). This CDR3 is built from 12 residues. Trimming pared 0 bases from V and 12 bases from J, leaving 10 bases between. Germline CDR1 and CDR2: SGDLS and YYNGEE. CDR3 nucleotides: TGTGCCAGCAGCGTAGTCGGGAGTCGGCAGTTCTTC. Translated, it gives CASSVVGSRQFF.

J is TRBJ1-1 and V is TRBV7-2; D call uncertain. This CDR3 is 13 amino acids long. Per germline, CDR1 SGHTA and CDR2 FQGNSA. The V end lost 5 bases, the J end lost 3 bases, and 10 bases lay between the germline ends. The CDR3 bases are TGTGCCAGCAGCCTGAAACCAGACACTGAAGCTTTCTTT. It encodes CASSLKPDTEAFF.

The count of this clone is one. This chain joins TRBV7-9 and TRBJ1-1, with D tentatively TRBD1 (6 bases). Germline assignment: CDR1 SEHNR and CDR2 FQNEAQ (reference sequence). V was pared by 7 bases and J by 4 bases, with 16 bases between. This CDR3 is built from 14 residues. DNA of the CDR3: TGTGCCAGCACCCTAGGGGGGGAGGCCACTGAAGCTTTCTTT. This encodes CASTLGGEATEAFF.

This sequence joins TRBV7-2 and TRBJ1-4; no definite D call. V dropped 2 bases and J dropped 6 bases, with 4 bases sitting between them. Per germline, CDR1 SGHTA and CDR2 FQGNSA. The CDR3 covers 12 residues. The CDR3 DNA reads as TGTGCCAGCAGCTTACAGGATGAAAAACTGTTTTTT. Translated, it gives CASSLQDEKLFF. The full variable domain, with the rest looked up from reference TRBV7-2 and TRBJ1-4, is GAGVSQSPSNKVTEKGKDVELRCDPISGHTALYWYRQSLGQGLEFLIYFQGNSAPDKSGLPSDRFSAERTGGSVSTLTIQRTQQEDSAVYLCASSLQDEKLFFGSGTQLSVL.

In DNA, the CDR3 is TGTGCCAGCAGTTACCTCCTGGGGGGGGACACTGAAGCTTTCTTT. Translating gives CASSYLLGGDTEAFF. The chain combines TRBV6-5 with TRBJ1-1; D may be TRBD1 (5 bases). Per the germline V gene, CDR1 is MNHEY and CDR2 is SVGAGI. The CDR3 spans 15 residues. Trimming removed 2 bases at V and 3 bases at J, with 13 bases between.

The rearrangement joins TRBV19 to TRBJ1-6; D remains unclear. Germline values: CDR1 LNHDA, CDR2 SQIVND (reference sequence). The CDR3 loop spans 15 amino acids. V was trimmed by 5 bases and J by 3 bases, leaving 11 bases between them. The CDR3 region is CASSESTVYNSPLHF. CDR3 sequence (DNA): TGTGCCAGTAGTGAAAGTACAGTCTATAATTCACCCCTCCACTTT.

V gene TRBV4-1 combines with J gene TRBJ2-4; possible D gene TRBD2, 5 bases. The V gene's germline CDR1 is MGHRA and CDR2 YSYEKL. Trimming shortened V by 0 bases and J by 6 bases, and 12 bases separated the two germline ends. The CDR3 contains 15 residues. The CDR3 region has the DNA TGCGCCAGCAGCCAAGATCGAACCCGGGGAAACATTCAGTACTTC. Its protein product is CASSQDRTRGNIQYF.

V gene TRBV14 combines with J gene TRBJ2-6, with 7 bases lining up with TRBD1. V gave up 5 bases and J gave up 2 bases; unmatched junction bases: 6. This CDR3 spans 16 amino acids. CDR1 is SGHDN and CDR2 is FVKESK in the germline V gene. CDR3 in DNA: TGTGCCAGCAGCTACCCGGGACAGCCTGGGGCCAACGTCCTGACTTTC. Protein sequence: CASSYPGQPGANVLTF.

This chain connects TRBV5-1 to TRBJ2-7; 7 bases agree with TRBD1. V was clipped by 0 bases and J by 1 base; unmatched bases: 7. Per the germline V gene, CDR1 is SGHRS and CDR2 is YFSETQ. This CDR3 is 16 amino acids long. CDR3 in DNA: TGCGCCAGCAGCTTGGCTGAGACAGGGATATCCTACGAGCAGTACTTC. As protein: CASSLAETGISYEQYF.

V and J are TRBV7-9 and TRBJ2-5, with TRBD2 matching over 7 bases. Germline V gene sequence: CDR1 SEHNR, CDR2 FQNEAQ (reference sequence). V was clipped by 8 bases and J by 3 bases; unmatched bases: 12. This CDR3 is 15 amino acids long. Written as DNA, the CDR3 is TGTGCCAGCCAATCGGAGACCGGGGGGAAAGAGACCCAGTACTTC. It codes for CASQSETGGKETQYF.

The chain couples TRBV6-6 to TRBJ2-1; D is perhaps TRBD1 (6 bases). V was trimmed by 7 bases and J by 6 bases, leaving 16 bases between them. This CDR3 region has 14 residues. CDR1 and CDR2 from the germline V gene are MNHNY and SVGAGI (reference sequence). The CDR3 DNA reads TGTGCCAGCATCGACAGGATATTAAGCAATGAGCAGTTCTTC. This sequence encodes CASIDRILSNEQFF.

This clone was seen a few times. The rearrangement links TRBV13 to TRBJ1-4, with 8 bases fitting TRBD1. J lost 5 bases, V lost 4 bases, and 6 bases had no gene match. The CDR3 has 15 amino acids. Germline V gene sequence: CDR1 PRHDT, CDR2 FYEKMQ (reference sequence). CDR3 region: CASSSQGAKNEKLFF. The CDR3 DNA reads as TGTGCCAGCAGCTCGCAGGGGGCAAAGAATGAAAAACTGTTTTTT. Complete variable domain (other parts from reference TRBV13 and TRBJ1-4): AAGVIQSPRHLIKEKRETATLKCYPIPRHDTVYWYQQGPGQDPQFLISFYEKMQSDKGSIPDRFSAQQFSDYHSELNMSSLELGDSALYFCASSSQGAKNEKLFFGSGTQLSVL.

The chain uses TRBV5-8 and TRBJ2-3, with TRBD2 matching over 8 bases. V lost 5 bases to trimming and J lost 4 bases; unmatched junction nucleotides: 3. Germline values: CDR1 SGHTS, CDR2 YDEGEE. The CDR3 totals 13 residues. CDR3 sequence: CASSMRGADTQYF. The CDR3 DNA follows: TGTGCCAGCAGTATGCGGGGGGCAGATACGCAGTATTTT.

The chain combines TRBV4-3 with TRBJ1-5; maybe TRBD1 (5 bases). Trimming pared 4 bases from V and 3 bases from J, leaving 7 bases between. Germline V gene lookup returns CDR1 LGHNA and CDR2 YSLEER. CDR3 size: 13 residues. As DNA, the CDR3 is TGCGCCAGCAGCCTGGACATCAATCAGCCCCAGCATTTT. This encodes CASSLDINQPQHF.

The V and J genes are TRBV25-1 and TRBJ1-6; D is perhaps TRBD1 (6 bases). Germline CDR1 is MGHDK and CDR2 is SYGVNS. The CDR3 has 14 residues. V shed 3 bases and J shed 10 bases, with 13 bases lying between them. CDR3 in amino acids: CASSDHGTTSPLHF. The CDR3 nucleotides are TGTGCCAGCAGTGACCACGGGACAACCTCACCCCTCCACTTT. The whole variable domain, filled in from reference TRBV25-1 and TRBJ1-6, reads EADIYQTPRYLVIGTGKKITLECSQTMGHDKMYWYQQDPGMELHLIHYSYGVNSTEKGDLSSESTVSRIRTEHFPLTLESARPSHTSQYLCASSDHGTTSPLHFGNGTRLTVT.

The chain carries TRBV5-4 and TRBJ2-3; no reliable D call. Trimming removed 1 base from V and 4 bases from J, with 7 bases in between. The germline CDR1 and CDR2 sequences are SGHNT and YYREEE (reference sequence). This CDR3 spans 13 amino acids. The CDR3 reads CASSLLASDTQYF. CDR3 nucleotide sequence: TGTGCCAGCAGCTTGCTGGCCTCAGATACGCAGTATTTT.

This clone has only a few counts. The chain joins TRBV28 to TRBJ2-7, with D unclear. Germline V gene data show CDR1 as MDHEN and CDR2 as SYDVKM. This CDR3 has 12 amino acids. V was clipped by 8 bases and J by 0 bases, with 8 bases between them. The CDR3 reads CASEKSSYEQYF. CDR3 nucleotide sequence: TGTGCCAGCGAGAAGAGCTCCTACGAGCAGTACTTC.

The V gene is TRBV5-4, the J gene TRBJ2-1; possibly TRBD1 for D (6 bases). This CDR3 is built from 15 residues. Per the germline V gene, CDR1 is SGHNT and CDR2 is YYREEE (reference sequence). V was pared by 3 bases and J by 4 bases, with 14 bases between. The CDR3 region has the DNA TGTGCCAGCAGCTCAGGACAGCGAACGTACAATGAGCAGTTCTTC. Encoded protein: CASSSGQRTYNEQFF. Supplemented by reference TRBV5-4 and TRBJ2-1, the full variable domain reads ETGVTQSPTHLIKTRGQQVTLRCSSQSGHNTVSWYQQALGQGPQFIFQYYREEENGRGNFPPRFSGLQFPNYSSELNVNALELDDSALYLCASSSGQRTYNEQFFGPGTRLTVL.

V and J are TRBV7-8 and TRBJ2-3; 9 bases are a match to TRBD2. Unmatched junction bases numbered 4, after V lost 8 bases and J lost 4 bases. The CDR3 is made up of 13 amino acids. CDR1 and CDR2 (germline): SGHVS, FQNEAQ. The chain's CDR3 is CASGAGGSDTQYF. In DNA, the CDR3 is TGTGCCAGCGGAGCGGGGGGTTCAGATACGCAGTATTTT.

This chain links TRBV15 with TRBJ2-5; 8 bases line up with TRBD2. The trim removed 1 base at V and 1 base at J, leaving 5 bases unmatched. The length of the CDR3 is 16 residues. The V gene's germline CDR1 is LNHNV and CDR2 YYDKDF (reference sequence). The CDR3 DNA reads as TGTGCCACCAGCAGAGGTGGAGCGGGAGTCCAAGAGACCCAGTACTTC. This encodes CATSRGGAGVQETQYF.

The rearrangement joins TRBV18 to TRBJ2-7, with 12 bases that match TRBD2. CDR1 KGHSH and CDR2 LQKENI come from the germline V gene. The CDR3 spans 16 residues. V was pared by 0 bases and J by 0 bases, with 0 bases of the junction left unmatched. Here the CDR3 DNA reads TGTGCCAGCTCACCACCGGGACTAGCGGGCTCCTACGAGCAGTACTTC. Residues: CASSPPGLAGSYEQYF.

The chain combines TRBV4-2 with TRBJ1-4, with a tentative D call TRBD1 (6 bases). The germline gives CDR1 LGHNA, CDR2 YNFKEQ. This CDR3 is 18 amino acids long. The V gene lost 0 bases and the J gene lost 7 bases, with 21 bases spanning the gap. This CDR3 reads CASSQDWGSGGAREKLFF. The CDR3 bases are TGTGCCAGCAGCCAAGATTGGGGATCGGGGGGGGCGCGTGAAAAACTGTTTTTT.

For the CDR3, the DNA is TGTGCCAGCAGCTCGGGGGGCCGGGGTTATGGCTACACCTTC. Translating it yields CASSSGGRGYGYTF. This chain links TRBV7-8 with TRBJ1-2; possible D gene TRBD1, 6 bases. This CDR3 is 14 amino acids long. V lost 4 bases to trimming and J lost 5 bases, with 14 bases between them. Per the germline V gene, CDR1 is SGHVS and CDR2 is FQNEAQ.

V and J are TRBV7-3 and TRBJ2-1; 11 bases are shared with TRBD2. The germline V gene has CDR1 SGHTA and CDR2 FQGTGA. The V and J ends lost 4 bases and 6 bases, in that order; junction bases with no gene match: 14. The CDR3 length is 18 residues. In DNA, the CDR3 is TGTGCCAGCAGCTCCGCTAACCCTAGCGGGGGGACCTCCAATGAGCAGTTCTTC. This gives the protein CASSSANPSGGTSNEQFF.

CDR3 in DNA: TGCGCCAGCAGCTTGGATCTGCGGGGAGGGGCGTTCTTC. Amino acids: CASSLDLRGGAFF. The rearrangement uses TRBV5-1 and TRBJ2-1; TRBD2 agrees at 7 bases. This CDR3 has 13 residues. Germline assignment: CDR1 SGHRS and CDR2 YFSETQ. The trim removed 0 bases at V and 15 bases at J, leaving 9 bases unmatched.

Here the CDR3 reads CASSPRSLGASEQFF. DNA for the CDR3: TGTGCCAGCAGCCCAAGATCCCTGGGAGCCAGTGAGCAGTTCTTC. This chain links TRBV14 with TRBJ2-1; perhaps TRBD2 as D (5 bases). The germline V and J ends were trimmed by 4 bases and 9 bases, with 19 bases remaining between them. This CDR3 region has 15 residues. Per germline, CDR1 SGHDN and CDR2 FVKESK.

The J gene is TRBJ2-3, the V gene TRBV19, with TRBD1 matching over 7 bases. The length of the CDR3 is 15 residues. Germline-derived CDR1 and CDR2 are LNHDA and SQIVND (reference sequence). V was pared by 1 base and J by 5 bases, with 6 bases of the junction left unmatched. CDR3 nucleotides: TGTGCCAGTAGTATAGGAGGGGGCCTTGGAGATACGCAGTATTTT. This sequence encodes CASSIGGGLGDTQYF.

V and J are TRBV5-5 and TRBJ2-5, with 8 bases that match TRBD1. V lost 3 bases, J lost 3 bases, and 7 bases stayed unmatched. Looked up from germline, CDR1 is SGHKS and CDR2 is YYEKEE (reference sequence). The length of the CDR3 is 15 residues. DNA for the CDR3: TGTGCCAGCAGCTCCGGGCCAGGGGGCGAAGAGACCCAGTACTTC. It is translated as CASSSGPGGEETQYF.